Listed below are T cell receptor beta chains from one sample, sequenced in a study of cytomegalovirus exposure and HLA in healthy donors. Method: immunoSEQ multiplex PCR; TCRdb's copy keeps in-frame clones and lacks some. In the table there are roughly 84,000 clones, approximately 79% of which are singletons. The sequenced material came from PBMCs. Every receptor here comes from a human donor in good health. Each CDR3 is given with its conserved first and last residue. A D gene is named only where the DNA matches it firmly. The listing skips clone size in some rows; elsewhere it reads once, few, many or a size class.

TRBV6-1	TRBJ2-7	.	TRBD2	TGTGCCAGCAGTGAACGGTTGAGAGTGCTAGCGGGGGGGCCTTCAACCTACGAGCAGTACTTC	CASSERLRVLAGGPSTYEQYF
TRBV11-1	TRBJ2-3	.	TRBD2	TGTGCCAGCAGCTTAGTTCGGCCTAGCGGGGGGTGGGCAGATACGCAGTATTTT	CASSLVRPSGGWADTQYF
TRBV7-9	TRBJ2-7	.	TRBD2	TGTGCCAGCAGCTTAACGTTTGGGTCTTACGGGAGGGACGAGCAGTACTTC	CASSLTFGSYGRDEQYF
TRBV5-1	TRBJ1-2	.	TRBD1	TGCGCCAGCAGCTTGGGGGACAGCTATGGCTACACCTTC	CASSLGDSYGYTF
TRBV29-1	TRBJ2-1	.	TRBD2	TGCAGCGTAGGACTAGCGGGCCGACCGTACAATGAGCAGTTCTTC	CSVGLAGRPYNEQFF
TRBV19	TRBJ1-2	.	TRBD1	TGTGCCAGTAGCGAGAAACAGGGGGCGCGTGTCAGTGGCTACACCTTC	CASSEKQGARVSGYTF
TRBV6-5	TRBJ1-6	.	.	TGTGCCAGCAGCCCTCCGAGTCCGAATTCACCCCTCCACTTT	CASSPPSPNSPLHF
TRBV6-6	TRBJ1-2	.	.	TGTGCCAGCAGTTACCTCGGGGATGGCTACACCTTC	CASSYLGDGYTF
TRBV4-2	TRBJ2-7	few	.	TGTGCCAGCAGCCAAGGTGGCAGGGCGGGATACGAGCAGTACTTC	CASSQGGRAGYEQYF
TRBV9	TRBJ2-3	.	TRBD1	TGTGCCAGCAGCTTACAGGGGGCTCCCACAGATACGCAGTATTTT	CASSLQGAPTDTQYF
TRBV4-3	TRBJ1-4	many	TRBD1	TGCGCCAGCAGCCAAGGCGGGACAGGGGATGAAAAACTGTTTTTT	CASSQGGTGDEKLFF
TRBV18	TRBJ2-5	.	.	TGTGCCAGCTCCTTCGGGGTAGCGGAGACCCAGTACTTC	CASSFGVAETQYF
TRBV9	TRBJ2-2	few	TRBD2	TGTGCCAGCAGCGTAGGACTAGCGGGGTCTGGCGGGGAGCTGTTTTTT	CASSVGLAGSGGELFF
TRBV30	TRBJ1-1	.	TRBD1	TGTGCCTGGAGCGGGACAGGGAGAAACACTGAAGCTTTCTTT	CAWSGTGRNTEAFF
TRBV6-1	TRBJ2-7	few	.	TGTGCCAGCAGTGAATGGCGGGATGCCTACGAGCAGTACTTC	CASSEWRDAYEQYF
TRBV5-1	TRBJ2-7	.	TRBD1	TGCGCCAGCAGCTTGAGGTCAGGGGGCCATGGCGAGCAGTACTTC	CASSLRSGGHGEQYF
TRBV7-9	TRBJ2-2	.	TRBD2	TGTGCCAGCAGCTCAGGAGGCGGGGGTAGAACCGGGGAGCTGTTTTTT	CASSSGGGGRTGELFF
TRBV6-5	TRBJ1-2	.	.	TGTGCCAGCAGTTATTCCTTCGGGGATGGCTACACCTTC	CASSYSFGDGYTF
TRBV30	TRBJ1-5	few	TRBD1	TGTGCCTGGAGTGTACCCGGGACAGGGGCGGCTTGGGGCAATCAGCCCCAGCATTTT	CAWSVPGTGAAWGNQPQHF
TRBV12-5	TRBJ2-5	once	TRBD1	TGTGCTAGTGGTTTGGGCGATCGGGACAGCCAAGAGACCCAGTACTTC	CASGLGDRDSQETQYF
TRBV5-1	TRBJ1-3	.	TRBD1	TGCGCCAGCAGCTCCGGACAGGGGGCCTCTGGAAACACCATATATTTT	CASSSGQGASGNTIYF
TRBV5-6	TRBJ2-1	.	.	TGTGCCAGCAGCTTTGGAGATGAGCAGTTCTTC	CASSFGDEQFF
TRBV5-4	TRBJ1-2	.	TRBD1	TGTGCCACTGGACAGGGGGAAGGCTACACCTTC	CATGQGEGYTF
TRBV7-2	TRBJ1-4	.	.	TGTGCCAGCAGCTTAGATCCGGGGTTGGATGAAAAACTGTTTTTT	CASSLDPGLDEKLFF
TRBV6-5	TRBJ2-5	.	TRBD2	TGTGCCAGCAGTTACAGACTAGCGGGGGAAGAGACCCAGTACTTC	CASSYRLAGEETQYF
TRBV2	TRBJ2-7	.	.	TGTGCCAGCATAGGGGGTGGCCACCCCTACGAGCAGTACTTC	CASIGGGHPYEQYF
TRBV4-1	TRBJ1-5	few	TRBD1	TGCGCCAGCAGCCAGGCAGGGGGCCTTAGCAATCAGCCCCAGCATTTT	CASSQAGGLSNQPQHF
TRBV23-1	TRBJ2-7	once	TRBD1	TGCGCCAGCAGTCCAGGGACAGGGGTCTCCTACGAGCAGTACTTC	CASSPGTGVSYEQYF
TRBV5-1	TRBJ2-5	.	TRBD1	TGCGCCAGCAGCCCCATGGGACAGGGGATGGAGGAGACCCAGTACTTC	CASSPMGQGMEETQYF
TRBV7-2	TRBJ1-6	once	.	TGTGCCAGCAGCTTTAGTCAGGGGTATAATTCACCCCTCCACTTT	CASSFSQGYNSPLHF
TRBV20-1	TRBJ2-7	.	.	TGCAGCGCCAGTGGCCCCGGGGAGCAGTACTTC	CSASGPGEQYF
TRBV11-2	TRBJ2-2	.	TRBD2	TGTGCCAGCAGCTTAGGGCGGGGGACCTCCACCGGGGAGCTGTTTTTT	CASSLGRGTSTGELFF
TRBV19	TRBJ2-3	.	TRBD2	TGTGCCAGTAGTATTGGGACTAGCGGGGGCACAGATACGCAGTATTTT	CASSIGTSGGTDTQYF
TRBV19	TRBJ1-2	.	.	TGTGCCAGTAGTATCGTTTCCGGGTTTGGTTATGGCTACACCTTC	CASSIVSGFGYGYTF
TRBV6-5	TRBJ2-7	few	TRBD1	TGTGCCAGCAGTTACTCTGACAGGGCCTCCTACGAGCAGTACTTC	CASSYSDRASYEQYF
TRBV19	TRBJ2-5	.	.	TGTGCCAGTAGTGCATTCCATCTCCGGGGAGAGACCCAGTACTTC	CASSAFHLRGETQYF
TRBV4-3	TRBJ1-1	.	.	TGCGCCAGCAGCCCTAGTAGAGGGGGAAACACTGAAGCTTTCTTT	CASSPSRGGNTEAFF
TRBV19	TRBJ1-2	.	.	TGTGCCAGTAGTTTTTCGACAGATACCTATGGCTACACCTTC	CASSFSTDTYGYTF
TRBV10-1	TRBJ1-5	.	.	TGCGCCAGCAGTGCGGGGGGGAATCAGCCCCAGCATTTT	CASSAGGNQPQHF
TRBV29-1	TRBJ2-5	.	.	TGCAGCGTTGCAGGGGACCGCCAAGAGACCCAGTACTTC	CSVAGDRQETQYF
TRBV6-4	TRBJ1-1	.	TRBD1	TGTGCCAGCAGCCCCGGGGACAGGGTGAACACTGAAGCTTTCTTT	CASSPGDRVNTEAFF
TRBV19	TRBJ2-7	once	.	TGTGCCAGTAGTAGATCCGGGAGTCTCACCTACGAGCAGTACTTC	CASSRSGSLTYEQYF
TRBV6-6	TRBJ1-4	.	.	TGTGCCAGCAGTTACTTGGCGGGTAGAGAAAAACTGTTTTTT	CASSYLAGREKLFF
TRBV7-7	TRBJ2-1	.	TRBD2	TGTGCTAGCAGCTTAGCGGGCGGGGAGCAGTTCTTC	CASSLAGGEQFF
TRBV19	TRBJ1-2	.	.	TGTGCCAGTAGTGGAGACAGGCGCTATGGCTACACCTTC	CASSGDRRYGYTF
TRBV4-1	TRBJ1-5	.	.	TGCGCCAGCAGCCAACTGGGAGGCAGTAATCAGCCCCAGCATTTT	CASSQLGGSNQPQHF
TRBV5-1	TRBJ1-3	.	.	TGCGCCAGCAGCGAGTACTCTGGAAACACCATATATTTT	CASSEYSGNTIYF
TRBV6-5	TRBJ1-3	.	TRBD1	TGTGCCAGCAGGGACAGGGACCGAAACACCATATATTTT	CASRDRDRNTIYF
TRBV6-5	TRBJ2-1	.	TRBD2	TGTGCCAGCAGCCGGACACTAGCGGGGGGGAATGAGCAGTTCTTC	CASSRTLAGGNEQFF
TRBV6-5	TRBJ2-7	.	.	TGTGCCAGCAGTTACTCTAGAGGGTTGGGCGAGCAGTACTTC	CASSYSRGLGEQYF
TRBV2	TRBJ1-5	.	.	TGTGCCAGCAGGGGAGACAATCAGCCCCAGCATTTT	CASRGDNQPQHF